This TCR delta chain was identified during a study of gamma delta lymphoproliferative disorders and STAT genes. PBMCs from patients and controls supplied the genomic DNA for sequencing. Trimming left V 2 bases short and J 0 bases short, with 29 bases between. The germline CDR1 and CDR2 sequences are TSWWSYY and QGS. The CDR3 sequence is 24 residues long. As to this clone: Its antigen remains unknown. The protein recorded in TCRdb matches a much larger clone and deviates from this DNA's translation at residue 6, suggesting a read error; the protein here is obtained by translating the DNA.

Study-wide findings and caveats: Patient-control comparisons may be limited by differing T cell maturation stages.

TCRdb re-called the multiplex PCR reads with CATT. Here the sample spans around 1,400 delta-chain clones, 0.89% being singletons. The TCR originated in a human donor in good health. Sequencing used blood. This chain links TRDV1 with TRDJ3; possibly TRDD2 for D (7 bases). The CDR3 DNA sequence: TGTGCTCTTGGGGAATTTTCCTTCTTTTTCCTACGTACTGGGAGCTCCTGGGACACCCGACAGATGTTTTTC. As protein: CALGEFSFFFLRTGSSWDTRQMFF.